This T cell receptor beta chain was retrieved from a study of T cell responses to AZD1222 COVID-19 vaccine. Overall study results and limits: Vaccine-associated CD4 TCRs spanned spike, dominant at 160-218 and 743-854. Repertoires were collected only later (after the peak T cell response had occurred). Spike-specific TCR depth and breadth grew after two AZD1222 doses.

About this clone: The antigen is unknown.

The CDR3 is 14 residues long. Germline lookup yields CDR1 SGHNT and CDR2 YENEEA. V trimming: 3 bases; J trimming: 7 bases; junction bases outside the gene matches: 4. Here immunoSEQ multiplex PCR was the method, and the copy in TCRdb shows in-frame clones only, minus some. The table records 150,000 to 200,000 clones, almost 95% of them present only once. Sequences were derived from peripheral blood, sampled on day 0 of AZD1222 vaccination. The clonotype originates from an adult in good health. The V call is TRBV11-3, the J call TRBJ2-1; the match to TRBD1 covers 9 bases. The CDR3: CASSLGTGRNEQFF. CDR3 nucleotide sequence: TGTGCCAGCAGCTTGGGGACAGGGAGGAATGAGCAGTTCTTC.